The 26 T cell receptor beta chains given below trace back to one sample, sequenced in a study of T-cell reconstitution after alpha-beta-depleted transplantation in children (dated by TCRdb to 2016 to 2018). Library creation used PCR. The sequencing machine was an Illumina HiSeq 2500. TCR library preparation used molecular barcoding, with unique molecular identifiers applied to normalize quantification of the TCRbeta repertoire. Through fastp at Q25 and MiXCR, TCRdb rebuilt clones from the public reads, retaining in-frame beta chains. Under each unique CDR3 protein, matching rows form one entry showing the most common genes and DNA. The sample yields 400,000 to 500,000 distinct CDR3 sequences; approximately 11% were counted once. The ten largest clones capture roughly 6% of the sample. The sample was PBMCs from the stem cell graft donor, taken from the stem cell graft. These receptors were collected from a human donor who donated a stem cell graft to a child with acute myeloid leukemia.

The rearrangement links TRBV10-2 to TRBJ2-7, with D perhaps matching TRBD2 (6 bases). This CDR3 has 13 amino acids. Germline CDR1 is WSHSY and CDR2 is SAAADI. V was pared by 4 bases and J by 7 bases, with 14 bases between. The CDR3 bases are TGCGCCAGCAGTGCCGCGGGACCACGAGAGCAGTACGTC. Encoded protein: CASSAAGPREQYV.

In this sample, this clonotype turned up a few times. The J gene is TRBJ2-3, the V gene TRBV7-2; D is possibly TRBD1 or TRBD2 (5 bases each). Germline CDR1 reads SGHTA; CDR2 reads FQGNSA. The CDR3 sequence is 14 residues long. V gave up 5 bases and J gave up 4 bases, with 13 bases separating them. DNA for the CDR3: TGTGCCAGCAGCCCCTACGGGGCGGCAGATACGCAGTATTTT. As protein: CASSPYGAADTQYF.

This clonotype was counted ten times or more. V usage is TRBV5-1 and J usage is TRBJ2-5, with a weak D call TRBD1 (6 bases). This CDR3 is 17 amino acids long. The germline V gene encodes CDR1 SGHRS and CDR2 YFSETQ. The V and J ends lost 3 bases and 2 bases respectively, with 20 bases between them. DNA of the CDR3: TGCGCCAGCAGCTCCGGGACAACGGGGTTAAGGCAAGAGACCCAGTACTTC. Translated: CASSSGTTGLRQETQYF.

The chain links TRBV9 to TRBJ1-4; tentatively, D is TRBD1 (5 bases). V gave up 3 bases and J gave up 5 bases, with 11 bases separating them. This CDR3 comprises 14 residues. The V gene's germline CDR1 is SGDLS and CDR2 YYNGEE. CDR3 protein: CASSAGTENEKLFF. For the CDR3, the DNA is TGTGCCAGCAGCGCAGGGACCGAGAATGAAAAACTGTTTTTT. Full variable domain (remainder filled in from reference TRBV9 and TRBJ1-4): DSGVTQTPKHLITATGQRVTLRCSPRSGDLSVYWYQQSLDQGLQFLIQYYNGEERAKGNILERFSAQQFPDLHSELNLSSLELGDSALYFCASSAGTENEKLFFGSGTQLSVL.

At least ten counts were recorded for this clonotype. The chain has TRBV6-2 or TRBV6-3 and TRBJ2-7; 13 bases are shared with TRBD2. CDR3 length: 16 amino acids. Germline V CDR1 and CDR2: MNHEY, SVGEGT. J lost 5 bases, V lost 6 bases, and 10 bases had no gene match. The CDR3 nucleotides are TGTGCCAGCAGACCCACTAGCGGGAGGGGGTGGAACGAGCAGTACTTC. This translates into CASRPTSGRGWNEQYF.

This clonotype was observed many times. V usage is TRBV5-1 and J usage is TRBJ2-2; tentatively, D is TRBD1 (6 bases). Germline values: CDR1 SGHRS, CDR2 YFSETQ. The ends were cut back, 4 bases at V and 1 base at J, with 8 bases in the middle. This CDR3 comprises 14 residues. The CDR3 DNA reads TGCGCCAGCAGCCAGGGACAGAACACCGGGGAGCTGTTTTTT. Residues: CASSQGQNTGELFF.

V is TRBV12-3 or TRBV12-4 and J is TRBJ2-1, with TRBD1 matching over 7 bases. The CDR3 covers 14 residues. The J segment lost 3 bases and the V segment lost 7 bases, leaving 6 bases of the junction unmatched. CDR3 DNA: TGTGCCAGCAAAAAAGGGACAGTCTACAATGAGCAGTTCTTC. Protein: CASKKGTVYNEQFF.

This clonotype was picked up a small number of times. This chain links TRBV7-9 with TRBJ2-1, with TRBD2 matching 7 bases. Germline assignment: CDR1 SEHNR and CDR2 FQNEAQ (reference sequence). V was pared by 1 base and J by 9 bases, with 6 bases of the junction left unmatched. The CDR3 is 14 residues long. This chain's CDR3 is CASSLGGSLSEQFF. CDR3 nucleotide sequence: TGTGCCAGCAGCTTAGGCGGGAGTTTAAGTGAGCAGTTCTTC.

The rearrangement links TRBV6-1 to TRBJ1-1; D may be TRBD1 (6 bases). The CDR3 has 13 amino acids. In germline, CDR1 is MNHNS, CDR2 SASEGT. V lost 6 bases, J lost 1 base, and 9 bases lay in between. This CDR3 is CASRLRGNTEAFF. CDR3 coding DNA: TGTGCCAGCAGGCTCAGGGGGAACACTGAAGCTTTCTTT.

This clonotype came up a few times. The chain links TRBV4-3 to TRBJ2-1, with 8 bases matching TRBD1. The CDR3 spans 14 residues. Unmatched junction bases numbered 5, after V lost 3 bases and J lost 7 bases. In germline, CDR1 is LGHNA, CDR2 YSLEER. As DNA, the CDR3 is TGCGCCAGCAGCCAGGGGACAGGTACAAATGAGCAGTTCTTC. The encoded protein is CASSQGTGTNEQFF.

The J gene is TRBJ2-3, the V gene TRBV7-2, with 8 bases aligning to TRBD2. V lost 0 bases to trimming and J lost 6 bases; unmatched junction nucleotides: 11. The CDR3 contains 17 residues. CDR1 and CDR2 from the germline V gene are SGHTA and FQGNSA. The CDR3 spells CASSLAGLAGGEDTQYF. The CDR3 nucleotides read TGTGCCAGCAGCTTAGCTGGGCTAGCGGGTGGAGAGGATACGCAGTATTTT.

This clonotype showed up many times. This chain joins TRBV19 and TRBJ2-1; the D gene is possibly TRBD2 (5 bases). V lost 10 bases to trimming and J lost 3 bases, with 16 bases between them. CDR1 and CDR2 (germline): LNHDA, SQIVND (reference sequence). The CDR3 covers 14 residues. The CDR3 is CATSTEDLYNEQFF. In DNA form, the CDR3 reads TGTGCCACCTCGACGGAGGATCTCTACAATGAGCAGTTCTTC.

This CDR3 is CSVGVLDSQNTDTQYF. CDR3 in DNA: TGCAGCGTTGGAGTTCTGGACAGCCAAAACACAGATACGCAGTATTTT. The genes are TRBV29-1 and TRBJ2-3; perhaps TRBD1 as D (6 bases). CDR3 length equals 16 residues. V lost 4 bases, J lost 2 bases, and 19 bases lay in between. The germline V gene has CDR1 SQVTM and CDR2 ANQGSEA.

This CDR3 reads CASRQAAGPPYEQYF. As DNA, the CDR3 is TGTGCCAGCAGGCAAGCAGCAGGGCCACCCTACGAGCAGTACTTC. The chain is built from TRBV6-2 or TRBV6-3 and TRBJ2-7, with D maybe TRBD1 (5 bases). Trimming shortened V by 6 bases and J by 2 bases, and 17 bases separated the two germline ends. This CDR3 is 15 amino acids long. The germline CDR1 and CDR2 sequences are MNHEY and SVGEGT.

This clonotype occurred a few times. The chain carries TRBV5-1 and TRBJ2-2; 8 nucleotides line up with TRBD1. V was pared by 0 bases and J by 6 bases, with 10 bases of the junction left unmatched. CDR1 SGHRS and CDR2 YFSETQ come from the germline V gene. This CDR3 has 17 residues. The CDR3 here is CASSLEDRVWIAGELFF. Written as DNA, the CDR3 is TGCGCCAGCAGCTTGGAGGACAGGGTGTGGATCGCCGGGGAGCTGTTTTTT.

The chain links TRBV18 to TRBJ2-7; tentative D call: TRBD2 (5 bases). The V end lost 2 bases, the J end lost 7 bases, and 12 bases lay between the germline ends. The CDR3 is 13 residues long. Germline V gene data show CDR1 as KGHSH and CDR2 as LQKENI. For the CDR3, the DNA is TGTGCCAGCTCACCATCGGACTCTGGAGAGCAGTACTTC. It is translated as CASSPSDSGEQYF.

This clonotype has a count of ten or more. The CDR3 coding sequence is TGTGCCAGCAGCCCGGACCTAAGGGGAAACACCATATATTTT. Its translation: CASSPDLRGNTIYF. The chain employs TRBV7-8 and TRBJ1-3; no firm D call. The CDR3 is made up of 14 amino acids. The germline CDR1 and CDR2 sequences are SGHVS and FQNEAQ. Deletions cut 5 bases from V and 4 bases from J, with 12 bases between.

The chain links TRBV5-1 to TRBJ2-1; no reliable D call. CDR1 is SGHRS, CDR2 YFSETQ, per germline. The CDR3 length is 17 residues. V was pared by 4 bases and J by 0 bases, with 17 bases between. CDR3 nucleotide sequence: TGCGCCAGCAGCCCGTCGTTTCTTCGGAGCTCCTACAATGAGCAGTTCTTC. Protein product: CASSPSFLRSSYNEQFF.

This clonotype was seen ten or more times. V is TRBV28 and J is TRBJ2-3; TRBD2 agrees at 8 bases. V shed 6 bases, J shed 0 bases, and the junction held 5 bases outside the gene matches. This CDR3 has 15 amino acids. Germline-derived CDR1 and CDR2 are MDHEN and SYDVKM. CDR3 in DNA: TGTGCCAGCAGCTTAGAGCGGGGGAGCACAGATACGCAGTATTTT. Translating it yields CASSLERGSTDTQYF.

This clonotype came up many times. V and J are TRBV20-1 and TRBJ2-1; 7 nucleotides match TRBD1. In germline, CDR1 is DFQATT, CDR2 SNEGSKA (reference sequence). CDR3 length: 11 amino acids. After removal of 6 bases from V and 7 bases from J, the junction contained 3 bases not matched to a gene. CDR3 sequence reads: CSANRGNEQFF. CDR3 bases: TGCAGTGCAAACAGGGGAAATGAGCAGTTCTTC.

This rearrangement joins TRBV4-1 to TRBJ2-7; 7 bases are shared with TRBD2. V was clipped by 0 bases and J by 6 bases; unmatched bases: 2. In germline, CDR1 is MGHRA, CDR2 YSYEKL. The CDR3 is 13 amino acids. Here the CDR3 reads CASSQETGGEQYV. The CDR3, as DNA: TGCGCCAGCAGCCAAGAGACGGGGGGCGAGCAGTACGTC.

The chain links TRBV5-5 to TRBJ2-1; 7 bases line up with TRBD1. The ends lost 0 bases at V and 6 bases at J; junction bases unmatched: 6. The V gene's germline CDR1 is SGHKS and CDR2 YYEKEE (reference sequence). This CDR3 is built from 15 residues. Written as DNA, the CDR3 is TGTGCCAGCAGCTTGGGCAGGAGGACAGGCAATGAGCAGTTCTTC. It codes for CASSLGRRTGNEQFF. The variable domain in full, with the rest retrieved from reference TRBV5-5 and TRBJ2-1, is DAGVTQSPTHLIKTRGQQVTLRCSPISGHKSVSWYQQVLGQGPQFIFQYYEKEERGRGNFPDRFSARQFPNYSSELNVNALLLGDSALYLCASSLGRRTGNEQFFGPGTRLTVL.

In its sample, this clonotype was seen a few times. The chain employs TRBV7-8 and TRBJ2-3; TRBD2 agrees at 12 bases. This CDR3 region has 15 residues. The V gene end was trimmed by 6 bases and the J gene end by 4 bases; junction bases not matched to a gene: 5. Germline CDR1 is SGHVS and CDR2 is FQNEAQ. The CDR3 loop is CASRTTSGSSDTQYF. CDR3 coding DNA: TGTGCCAGCAGGACGACTAGCGGGAGTTCAGATACGCAGTATTTT.

V and J are TRBV29-1 and TRBJ2-3; D is unclear. The CDR3 totals 12 residues. The ends were cut back, 7 bases at V and 2 bases at J, with 10 bases in the middle. The V gene's germline CDR1 is SQVTM and CDR2 ANQGSEA. The CDR3 nucleotides are TGCAGCGCCGACGCGGACACAGATACGCAGTATTTT. Amino acids: CSADADTDTQYF.

Ten or more counts support this clonotype. The gene calls are TRBV20-1 and TRBJ2-1, with 7 bases aligning to TRBD2. J gave up 0 bases and V 0 bases, and 5 bases lay outside the gene matches. This CDR3 is built from 16 residues. Germline assignment: CDR1 DFQATT and CDR2 SNEGSKA (reference sequence). CDR3 bases: TGCAGTGCTAGAGATCCTCGCGGGGGCTCCTACAATGAGCAGTTCTTC. Its protein is CSARDPRGGSYNEQFF.

This clonotype was picked up many times. The genes are TRBV15 and TRBJ1-1; D unclear. Deletions cut 0 bases from V and 0 bases from J, with 5 bases between. The CDR3 spans 14 residues. Germline V gene sequence: CDR1 LNHNV, CDR2 YYDKDF (reference sequence). This CDR3 reads CATSRDGMNTEAFF. The CDR3 DNA is TGTGCCACCAGCAGAGATGGTATGAACACTGAAGCTTTCTTT.